Shown below are 27 T cell receptor beta chains from a single sample sequenced in a study of low-dose radiotherapy and immunotherapy resistance in tumors. TRAV- and TRBV-specific primers were used for first-strand cDNA, which covered alpha and beta chains. Both a constant-region primer and a V-primer adapter served to amplify TCRs across roughly 20 PCR cycles. Via MiXCR, TCRdb re-called the reads, giving one row per CDR3 protein. The sample yields 8,800 or so distinct CDR3 sequences, roughly 75% seen once. Source of these receptors: a human donor with advanced metastatic prostate, ovarian, gallbladder or colorectal cancer (not recorded which). This table probably holds off-target reads from a library built for another chain.

The chain is built from TRBV28 and TRBJ2-1; 9 positions agree with TRBD2. V shed 3 bases, J shed 8 bases, and the junction held 5 bases outside the gene matches. The V gene's germline CDR1 is MDHEN and CDR2 SYDVKM. The CDR3 has 14 amino acids. The CDR3 DNA is TGTGCCAGCAGTTTTGGCGGGAGGGGGGATGAGCAGTTCTTC. Translating it yields CASSFGGRGDEQFF. Complete variable domain (other parts from reference TRBV28 and TRBJ2-1): DVKVTQSSRYLVKRTGEKVFLECVQDMDHENMFWYRQDPGLGLRLIYFSYDVKMKEKGDIPEGYSVSREKKERFSLILESASTNQTSMYLCASSFGGRGDEQFFGPGTRLTVL.

The chain has TRBV29-1 and TRBJ2-2, with D possibly TRBD1 on 6 matching bases. V dropped 4 bases and J dropped 5 bases, with 20 bases sitting between them. CDR3 length: 16 amino acids. From germline, CDR1 is SQVTM and CDR2 ANQGSEA. CDR3 nucleotide sequence: TGCAGCGTTGGGGCCGCACAGGGAAAAGGTACCGGGGAGCTGTTTTTT. Protein: CSVGAAQGKGTGELFF.

The chain employs TRBV10-3 and TRBJ2-2; 7 bases are a match to TRBD1. The trim removed 6 bases at V and 2 bases at J, leaving 3 bases unmatched. The germline V gene encodes CDR1 ENHRY and CDR2 SYGVKD. The CDR3 extends over 14 amino acids. The CDR3 sequence is CAISWDSNTGELFF. In nucleotides, the CDR3 is TGTGCCATCAGCTGGGACAGCAACACCGGGGAGCTGTTTTTT.

This chain joins TRBV19 and TRBJ2-3; D gene uncertain. Trimming cost V 5 bases and J 2 bases, with 11 bases left between them. From germline, CDR1 is LNHDA and CDR2 SQIVND (reference sequence). This CDR3 comprises 14 residues. In DNA form, the CDR3 reads TGTGCCAGTAGTCCCGGACGGCCCACAGATACGCAGTATTTT. It yields the protein CASSPGRPTDTQYF.

The CDR3 DNA sequence: TGTGCCACCAGTGATGGCAGGGGCGACCCGGCAGATACGCAGTATTTT. This encodes CATSDGRGDPADTQYF. V usage is TRBV24-1 and J usage is TRBJ2-3, with a possible D match to TRBD1 (6 bases). Germline CDR1 is KGHDR and CDR2 is SFDVKD. V gave up 3 bases and J gave up 4 bases, with 16 bases separating them. CDR3 length: 16 amino acids.

The chain links TRBV5-1 to TRBJ2-2, with D possibly being TRBD2 (6 bases). Germline loops: CDR1 SGHRS, CDR2 YFSETQ. V was trimmed by 4 bases and J by 6 bases, leaving 13 bases between them. The CDR3 runs 14 residues. For the CDR3, the DNA is TGCGCCAGCAGCCCATCAACTAGCCCCGGGGAGCTGTTTTTT. Protein: CASSPSTSPGELFF. The full variable domain, completed using reference TRBV5-1 and TRBJ2-2, is KAGVTQTPRYLIKTRGQQVTLSCSPISGHRSVSWYQQTPGQGLQFLFEYFSETQRNKGNFPGRFSGRQFSNSRSEMNVSTLELGDSALYLCASSPSTSPGELFFGEGSRLTVL.

The V and J genes are TRBV12-3 or TRBV12-4 and TRBJ2-7; perhaps TRBD1 as D (6 bases). Trimming took off 7 bases at V and 2 bases at J, with 12 bases between the two ends. This CDR3 is built from 13 residues. CDR3 region: CASMAGAAYEQYF. In DNA form, the CDR3 reads TGTGCCAGCATGGCAGGGGCCGCCTACGAGCAGTACTTC.

The V call is TRBV2, the J call TRBJ2-7; perhaps TRBD2 as D (5 bases). The V gene's germline CDR1 is SNHLY and CDR2 FYNNEI. V gave up 4 bases and J gave up 1 base, with 5 bases separating them. The CDR3 length is 12 residues. This CDR3 is CASSGGSYEQYF. CDR3 DNA: TGTGCCAGCAGTGGAGGGTCCTACGAGCAGTACTTC.

The genes are TRBV7-2 and TRBJ2-7; 9 positions agree with TRBD1. Germline V gene data show CDR1 as SGHTA and CDR2 as FQGNSA. V trimming: 5 bases; J trimming: 7 bases; junction bases outside the gene matches: 12. The CDR3 contains 15 residues. The DNA of the CDR3 is TGTGCCAGCAGCCCTCAACAGGGGGCAGGGGGAGAGCAGTACTTC. Translating gives CASSPQQGAGGEQYF.

The gene calls are TRBV5-5 and TRBJ2-2; TRBD1 agrees at 8 bases. Germline values: CDR1 SGHKS, CDR2 YYEKEE (reference sequence). Unmatched junction bases numbered 7, after V lost 0 bases and J lost 6 bases. The CDR3 has 16 residues. CDR3 nucleotides: TGTGCCAGCAGCTTGGTCGGACAGGGAGTCGCCGGGGAGCTGTTTTTT. Amino acid sequence: CASSLVGQGVAGELFF.

The CDR3 DNA is TGCAGTGCTAGAGATCTTCGGCTAGCGGGAGGGCCGGAGACAGATACGCAGTATTTT. It codes for CSARDLRLAGGPETDTQYF. The V and J genes are TRBV20-1 and TRBJ2-3, with 12 nucleotides matching TRBD2. Germline values: CDR1 DFQATT, CDR2 SNEGSKA (reference sequence). V lost 0 bases, J lost 3 bases, and 13 bases stayed unmatched. This CDR3 contains 19 residues.

The chain joins TRBV4-2 to TRBJ1-1, with a possible D match to TRBD1 (6 bases). The V end lost 0 bases, the J end lost 5 bases, and 16 bases lay between the germline ends. Germline loops: CDR1 LGHNA, CDR2 YNFKEQ. The CDR3 length is 16 residues. CDR3 coding DNA: TGTGCCAGCAGCCAAGATAGCGGAGGGGGGCTGACTGAAGCTTTCTTT. Translated, it gives CASSQDSGGGLTEAFF.

The rearrangement uses TRBV12-3 or TRBV12-4 and TRBJ1-5; no reliable D call. The CDR3 spans 11 residues. The V gene lost 1 base and the J gene lost 6 bases, with 1 base spanning the gap. DNA for the CDR3: TGTGCCAGCAGTTTAGGTCAGCCCCAGCATTTT. Protein product: CASSLGQPQHF.

This chain connects TRBV5-1 to TRBJ2-3; the match to TRBD1 covers 7 bases. V trimming: 0 bases; J trimming: 2 bases; junction bases outside the gene matches: 3. The germline gives CDR1 SGHRS, CDR2 YFSETQ. The CDR3 totals 15 residues. In DNA, the CDR3 is TGCGCCAGCAGCTTGGGTGGGACAGTCACAGATACGCAGTATTTT. Translating it yields CASSLGGTVTDTQYF.

This chain links TRBV19 with TRBJ2-5; 8 bases match TRBD2. In germline, CDR1 is LNHDA, CDR2 SQIVND (reference sequence). The CDR3 has 13 residues. V lost 10 bases, J lost 7 bases, and 11 bases stayed unmatched. The CDR3 spells CATRGLASSTQYF. CDR3 nucleotide sequence: TGTGCCACCCGTGGACTAGCCTCTTCGACCCAGTACTTC.

J is TRBJ2-7 and V is TRBV2; a weak D match, TRBD1 (5 bases). The CDR3 runs to 14 residues. V was shortened by 10 bases and J by 5 bases, with 21 bases between the two germline ends. The germline V gene encodes CDR1 SNHLY and CDR2 FYNNEI. CDR3: CATTDMAGLNEQYF. CDR3 coding DNA: TGTGCCACCACGGATATGGCAGGGCTAAACGAGCAGTACTTC.

V is TRBV10-3 and J is TRBJ2-7, with 9 bases identical to TRBD2. This CDR3 contains 13 residues. Trimming took 7 bases from V and 7 from J; bases not matched to a gene: 8. CDR1 ENHRY and CDR2 SYGVKD come from the germline V gene. CDR3 loop: CAIKAGGPGEQYF. CDR3 coding DNA: TGTGCCATCAAGGCGGGAGGGCCGGGTGAGCAGTACTTC.

The rearrangement links TRBV19 to TRBJ2-3; 7 bases fit TRBD2. The length of the CDR3 is 15 residues. Losses at the gene ends were 1 base for V and 1 base for J; bases not matched to a gene: 2. In germline, CDR1 is LNHDA, CDR2 SQIVND (reference sequence). CDR3 bases: TGTGCCAGTAGTATAGGCGGGAGAGGCACAGATACGCAGTATTTT. It translates to CASSIGGRGTDTQYF.

The V call is TRBV2, the J call TRBJ2-5, with 9 bases matching TRBD2. Germline trimming cut 5 bases from V and 1 base from J; bases unmatched to any gene: 5. The CDR3 runs 15 residues. Per germline, CDR1 SNHLY and CDR2 FYNNEI. CDR3 sequence (DNA): TGTGCCAGCAGTATTGGACTAGCGTCCCAAGAGACCCAGTACTTC. This encodes CASSIGLASQETQYF.

The count of this clonotype is one. V gene TRBV5-1 combines with J gene TRBJ2-1; the match to TRBD2 covers 14 bases. V gave up 4 bases and J gave up 4 bases; unmatched junction bases: 7. CDR1 is SGHRS, CDR2 YFSETQ, per germline. The CDR3 has 17 residues. In nucleotides, the CDR3 is TGCGCCAGCAGCAGCGGGACTAGCGGGAGTTTTTACAATGAGCAGTTCTTC. Translated, it gives CASSSGTSGSFYNEQFF. The full variable domain, rest sourced from reference TRBV5-1 and TRBJ2-1, is KAGVTQTPRYLIKTRGQQVTLSCSPISGHRSVSWYQQTPGQGLQFLFEYFSETQRNKGNFPGRFSGRQFSNSRSEMNVSTLELGDSALYLCASSSGTSGSFYNEQFFGPGTRLTVL.

The rearrangement joins TRBV9 to TRBJ1-4; TRBD1 matches at 8 bases. With 1 base clipped from V and 4 bases from J, the junction kept 3 bases outside the gene matches. In germline, CDR1 is SGDLS, CDR2 YYNGEE. The CDR3 totals 15 residues. The CDR3 loop reads CASSVSTGDNEKLFF. CDR3 nucleotides: TGTGCCAGCAGCGTATCGACAGGGGATAATGAAAAACTGTTTTTT.

The V call is TRBV5-1, the J call TRBJ2-1, with D possibly being TRBD1 (7 bases). Trimming cost V 0 bases and J 4 bases, with 11 bases left between them. The CDR3 length is 15 residues. Looked up from germline, CDR1 is SGHRS and CDR2 is YFSETQ. The CDR3 DNA reads TGCGCCAGCAGCTTGGGCCAGGGGGGATACAATGAGCAGTTCTTC. This gives the protein CASSLGQGGYNEQFF.

This clonotype was detected once. The chain couples TRBV19 to TRBJ1-5, with D unresolved. Germline assignment: CDR1 LNHDA and CDR2 SQIVND (reference sequence). The ends were cut back, 5 bases at V and 5 bases at J, with 13 bases in the middle. CDR3 length: 14 residues. The CDR3 reads CASSSGMDYQPQHF. The CDR3, as DNA: TGTGCCAGTAGTTCGGGGATGGATTATCAGCCCCAGCATTTT.

CDR3 coding DNA: TGTGCCACCAGCGCGGACAGGCCTCCTGAAGCTTTCTTT. Translating it yields CATSADRPPEAFF. The J gene is TRBJ1-1, the V gene TRBV15; 7 bases line up with TRBD1. CDR3 length equals 13 residues. Losses at the gene ends were 5 bases for V and 6 bases for J; bases not matched to a gene: 6. Germline loops: CDR1 LNHNV, CDR2 YYDKDF (reference sequence).

The rearrangement links TRBV27 to TRBJ2-3; tentatively, D is TRBD1 or TRBD2 (5 bases each). Deletions cut 5 bases from V and 2 bases from J, with 8 bases between. The CDR3 is made up of 13 amino acids. Germline V CDR1 and CDR2: MNHEY, SMNVEV (reference sequence). As DNA, the CDR3 is TGTGCCAGCAGTGGGGACGTCACAGATACGCAGTATTTT. This translates into CASSGDVTDTQYF.

The genes are TRBV29-1 and TRBJ2-7; D remains ambiguous. V shed 7 bases and J shed 6 bases, with 10 bases lying between them. Per the germline V gene, CDR1 is SQVTM and CDR2 is ANQGSEA. The CDR3 totals 10 residues. CDR3 coding DNA: TGCAGCGCGAGAGAGTCCGAGCAGTACTTC. Residues: CSARESEQYF.

V and J are TRBV19 and TRBJ2-5; possible D gene TRBD2, 7 bases. The CDR3 consists of 16 residues. V lost 3 bases to trimming and J lost 1 base, with 15 bases between them. Germline loops: CDR1 LNHDA, CDR2 SQIVND (reference sequence). The chain's CDR3 is CASSIGRGHFQETQYF. CDR3 nucleotides: TGTGCCAGTAGTATTGGGAGGGGACACTTCCAAGAGACCCAGTACTTC.